These 11 T cell receptor beta chains came from one sample sequenced in a study of prognosis after radiotherapy for stage I lung cancer. Two rounds of multiplex PCR amplified TCR beta CDR3 from genomic DNA. The use of primers specific to each TRBV and TRBJ gene characterized first-round PCR. TCRdb analysed the multiplex PCR reads with MiXCR anew, one entry per CDR3 protein. The repertoire has approximately 16,000 distinct CDR3 sequences, approximately 28% of them found once; the top ten carry 30% to 40%. The sequencing used PBMCs, collected before or after stereotactic body radiation therapy (not recorded which). Receptor source: a donor aged 50 or older with non-small cell lung cancer.

This clonotype was picked up many times. A much larger clone differs by one base, so this may be a read error. The J gene is TRBJ1-2, the V gene TRBV2; a possible D gene is TRBD1 (6 bases). CDR1 is SNHLY, CDR2 FYNNEI, per germline. The CDR3 extends over 14 amino acids. V dropped 6 bases and J dropped 7 bases, with 18 bases sitting between them. CDR3 bases: TGTGCCAGCAGCGGAAGTCCACAGGGATCTGGCTACACCTTC. The encoded protein is CASSGSPQGSGYTF.

Many counts were recorded for this clonotype. The gene calls are TRBV29-1 and TRBJ2-5, with no clear D. Germline CDR1 is SQVTM and CDR2 is ANQGSEA. There are 14 residues in the CDR3. Trimming took off 5 bases at V and 3 bases at J, with 16 bases between the two ends. CDR3 sequence (DNA): TGCAGCGTTAGGCCCTCGGTGCGAGAAGAGACCCAGTACTTC. Translating gives CSVRPSVREETQYF.

This clonotype was observed at least ten times. The chain's CDR3 is CSARTSGRAYYNEQFF. The CDR3 DNA sequence: TGCAGTGCGCGGACTAGCGGGAGGGCCTATTACAATGAGCAGTTCTTC. This chain links TRBV20-1 with TRBJ2-1; 15 bases are a match to TRBD2. CDR1 is DFQATT and CDR2 is SNEGSKA in the germline V gene (reference sequence). The trim removed 6 bases at V and 4 bases at J, leaving 7 bases unmatched. The length of the CDR3 is 16 residues.

This clonotype was seen at least ten times. This chain connects TRBV2 to TRBJ2-2; a possible D gene is TRBD2 (6 bases). This CDR3 has 17 amino acids. V was cut by 6 bases and J by 5 bases, with 22 bases left in between. Germline values: CDR1 SNHLY, CDR2 FYNNEI. CDR3 sequence (DNA): TGTGCCAGCAGCGCCCCGGGTATAGGGAGCGGGACCGGGGAGCTGTTTTTT. It is translated as CASSAPGIGSGTGELFF.

Comment on this clonotype: This likely traces to a read error, being one base from a far larger clone. J is TRBJ2-7 and V is TRBV10-3; D possibly corresponds to TRBD1 (5 bases). The CDR3 extends over 12 amino acids. CDR1 is ENHRY, CDR2 SYGVKD, per germline. CDR3 in amino acids: CASSLSGNERYF. The CDR3 nucleotides are TGTGCCAGCAGTTTATCAGGGAACGAGCGGTACTTC.

Details on this clonotype: Only one base separates this from a far larger clonotype, so it likely reflects a read error. This chain links TRBV6-4 with TRBJ2-7; either TRBD1 or TRBD2 may fit D (5 bases each). Germline CDR1 reads MRHNA; CDR2 reads SNTAGT. The CDR3 contains 15 residues. V was trimmed by 5 bases and J by 0 bases, leaving 14 bases between them. The CDR3 nucleotides are TGTGCCAGCAGTTACGGTGGGGACGCCTCCTACGAGCAGTACTTC. This gives the protein CASSYGGDASYEQYF.

A word on this clonotype: This likely came from a read error, as a far larger clone is one base away. V gene TRBV7-9 combines with J gene TRBJ2-2; D gene uncertain. In germline, CDR1 is SEHNR, CDR2 FQNEAQ (reference sequence). This CDR3 is 15 amino acids long. The ends were cut back, 5 bases at V and 5 bases at J, with 15 bases in the middle. CDR3 amino acids: CASSTVRRGTGELFF. The CDR3 region has the DNA TGTGCCAGCAGCACAGTCAGGCGTGGGACCGGGGAGCTGTTTTTT.

This clonotype was observed at least ten times. This rearrangement joins TRBV5-1 to TRBJ2-7; possible D gene TRBD1, 6 bases. Trimming left V 4 bases short and J 4 bases short, with 9 bases between. Germline assignment: CDR1 SGHRS and CDR2 YFSETQ. The CDR3 spans 12 residues. The CDR3 here is CASSATGYEQYF. CDR3 sequence (DNA): TGCGCCAGCAGCGCCACAGGGTACGAGCAGTACTTC.

The CDR3: CASSLVRGLAGGPETQYF. The DNA of the CDR3 is TGTGCCAGCAGCTTAGTCAGGGGACTAGCGGGAGGGCCGGAGACCCAGTACTTC. The gene calls are TRBV7-9 and TRBJ2-5; 16 bases line up with TRBD2. The CDR3 consists of 18 residues. Germline V gene data show CDR1 as SEHNR and CDR2 as FQNEAQ (reference sequence). V lost 1 base to trimming and J lost 5 bases; unmatched junction nucleotides: 7.

This clonotype was seen repeatedly, ten times or more. This chain joins TRBV12-3 or TRBV12-4 and TRBJ2-3; TRBD1 matches at 8 bases. This CDR3 is built from 15 residues. The ends lost 5 bases at V and 3 bases at J; junction bases unmatched: 7. In DNA, the CDR3 is TGTGCCAGCAGTCAGGGGGCAAGGTTGACAGATACGCAGTATTTT. Translation gives CASSQGARLTDTQYF.

This clonotype has a count of ten or more. V is TRBV20-1 and J is TRBJ2-1, with 10 nucleotides matching TRBD2. J lost 7 bases, V lost 0 bases, and 12 bases had no gene match. The CDR3 is 17 residues long. CDR1 is DFQATT, CDR2 SNEGSKA, per germline (reference sequence). The CDR3 loop reads CSARDPGAGGPINEQFF. The CDR3 nucleotides are TGCAGTGCTAGAGATCCGGGAGCGGGAGGGCCAATTAATGAGCAGTTCTTC.